A single sample gave rise to the 8 T cell receptor beta chains below, sequenced in a study of molecular identifiers for immune sequencing clone quantification. TCRdb independently ran MiXCR on the PCR reads; one entry per CDR3 protein. In the table there are some 320,000 distinct CDR3 sequences, over 20% of which are singletons. The sample consisted of naive CD8+ T cells from blood, with Jurkat cell RNA spiked in. Subset reported: FACS-sorted CD8+CD4-CCR7+CD45RA+ naive T cells. The receptors were sampled from a human donor in good health. Some libraries in this study had Jurkat cell RNA spiked in.

This clonotype was recorded many times. The genes are TRBV29-1 and TRBJ1-1; 8 positions match TRBD1. V lost 3 bases and J lost 6; bases outside the gene matches: 3. Germline CDR1 SQVTM, CDR2 ANQGSEA. The CDR3 loop spans 12 amino acids. The CDR3 sequence: CSVETGAPEAFF. The DNA for the CDR3 is TGCAGCGTTGAGACAGGGGCACCTGAAGCTTTCTTT.

In regard to this clonotype: A much larger clone lies one base from this, so it may be a read error. V is TRBV29-1 and J is TRBJ2-3; D ambiguous. Per germline, CDR1 SQVTM and CDR2 ANQGSEA. Between the trimmed V and J ends, which lost 8 bases and 2 bases, there was a span of 11 bases. The CDR3 spans 12 residues. CDR3 sequence (DNA): TGCAGCCTTATATTGCCCACAGATACGCAGTATTTT. It encodes CSLILPTDTQYF.

This chain joins TRBV7-9 and TRBJ2-7; possible D gene TRBD2, 6 bases. The CDR3 sequence is 17 residues long. Per germline, CDR1 SEHNR and CDR2 FQNEAQ (reference sequence). Trimming shortened V by 1 base and J by 1 base, and 17 bases separated the two germline ends. The CDR3 loop is CASSLESGGIRSYEQYF. The CDR3 DNA reads TGTGCCAGCAGCTTAGAGTCTGGCGGGATACGTTCCTACGAGCAGTACTTC. Looking up the rest from reference TRBV7-9 and TRBJ2-7 gives the full variable domain: DTGVSQNPRHKITKRGQNVTFRCDPISEHNRLYWYRQTLGQGPEFLTYFQNEAQLEKSRLLSDRFSAERPKGSFSTLEIQRTEQGDSAMYLCASSLESGGIRSYEQYFGPGTRLTVT.

The CDR3 DNA reads as TGTGCCAGTAGTATGAGACAGGATAATGGCTACACCTTC. Protein: CASSMRQDNGYTF. The chain combines TRBV19 with TRBJ1-2; TRBD1 might be the D (6 bases). This CDR3 is 13 amino acids long. V gave up 3 bases and J gave up 6 bases, with 11 bases separating them. The germline V gene has CDR1 LNHDA and CDR2 SQIVND (reference sequence).

This clonotype was picked up many times. This chain connects TRBV6-5 to TRBJ1-1, with D maybe TRBD1 (6 bases). This CDR3 spans 14 amino acids. CDR1 MNHEY and CDR2 SVGAGI come from the germline V gene. V was pared by 5 bases and J by 1 base, with 11 bases between. The CDR3, as DNA: TGTGCCAGCAGTGTCTGGGACACGAACACTGAAGCTTTCTTT. It is translated as CASSVWDTNTEAFF.

This clonotype has a handful of counts. The genes are TRBV3-1 and TRBJ1-3, with 7 nucleotides matching TRBD1. The CDR3 extends over 15 amino acids. Per germline, CDR1 LGHDT and CDR2 YNNKEL (reference sequence). Trimming cost V 4 bases and J 0 bases; bases outside gene matches: 3. The CDR3 reads CASSPGDSSGNTIYF. Written as DNA, the CDR3 is TGTGCCAGCAGCCCGGGGGACAGCTCTGGAAACACCATATATTTT.

A remark on this clonotype: One junction end does not reproduce the germline sequence, and a read error may be involved. This chain uses TRBV28 with TRBJ2-3; the match to TRBD2 covers 10 bases. Germline-derived CDR1 and CDR2 are MDHEN and SYDVKM. The CDR3 is made up of 15 amino acids. DNA of the CDR3: TGTGCCGGCAGTCACGGACTAGCGGCCACAGATACGCAGTATTTT. Translation: CAGSHGLAATDTQYF. The full variable domain, in which reference TRBV28 and TRBJ2-3 provide the parts outside the CDR3, is DVKVTQSSRYLVKRTGEKVFLECVQDMDHENMFWYRQDPGLGLRLIYFSYDVKMKEKGDIPEGYSVSREKKERFSLILESASTNQTSMYLCAGSHGLAATDTQYFGPGTRLTVL.

The rearrangement links TRBV7-9 to TRBJ2-7, with D possibly being TRBD1 or TRBD2 (5 bases each). Per germline, CDR1 SEHNR and CDR2 FQNEAQ (reference sequence). V was shortened by 4 bases and J by 4 bases, with 20 bases between the two germline ends. The CDR3 runs to 16 residues. CDR3 DNA: TGTGCCAGCAGCTCTACTATGGGGGAGCTTTTGTACGAGCAGTACTTC. Encoded protein: CASSSTMGELLYEQYF.